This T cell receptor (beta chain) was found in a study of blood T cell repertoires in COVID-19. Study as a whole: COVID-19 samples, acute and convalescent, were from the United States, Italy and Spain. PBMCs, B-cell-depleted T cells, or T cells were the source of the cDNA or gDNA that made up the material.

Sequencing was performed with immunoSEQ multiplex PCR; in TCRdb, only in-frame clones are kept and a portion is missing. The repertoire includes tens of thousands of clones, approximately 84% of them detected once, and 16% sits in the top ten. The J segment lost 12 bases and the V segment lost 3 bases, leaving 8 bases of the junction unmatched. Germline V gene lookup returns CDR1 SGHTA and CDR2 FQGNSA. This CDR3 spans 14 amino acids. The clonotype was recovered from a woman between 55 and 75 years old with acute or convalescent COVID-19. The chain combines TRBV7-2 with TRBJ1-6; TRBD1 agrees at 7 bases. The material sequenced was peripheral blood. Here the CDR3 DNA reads TGTGCCAGCAGCTTCGTATGGACAGGAATACCCCTCCACTTT. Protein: CASSFVWTGIPLHF.